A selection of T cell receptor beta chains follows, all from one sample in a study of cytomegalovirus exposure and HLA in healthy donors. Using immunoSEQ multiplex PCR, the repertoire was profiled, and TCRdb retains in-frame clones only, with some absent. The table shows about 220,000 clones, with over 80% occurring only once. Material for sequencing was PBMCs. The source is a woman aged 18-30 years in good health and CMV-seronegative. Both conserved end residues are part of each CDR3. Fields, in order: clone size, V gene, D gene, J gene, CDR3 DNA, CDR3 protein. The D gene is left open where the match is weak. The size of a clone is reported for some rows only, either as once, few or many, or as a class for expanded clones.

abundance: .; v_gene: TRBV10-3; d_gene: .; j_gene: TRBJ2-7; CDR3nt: TGTGCCATCAGTGATTTCGGGACAGCGGGCTACGAGCAGTACTTC; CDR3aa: CAISDFGTAGYEQYF
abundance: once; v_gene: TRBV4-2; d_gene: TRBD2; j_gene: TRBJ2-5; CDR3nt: TGTGCCAGCAGCCAATCCAAACCTACTAGCGGGAAGGGGGAGACCCAGTACTTC; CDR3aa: CASSQSKPTSGKGETQYF
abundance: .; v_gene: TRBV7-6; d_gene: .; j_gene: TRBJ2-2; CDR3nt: TGTGCCAGCAGCCCGGGTAGGACCGGGGAGCTGTTTTTT; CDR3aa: CASSPGRTGELFF
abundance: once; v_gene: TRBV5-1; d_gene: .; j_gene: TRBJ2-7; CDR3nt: TGCGCCAGCAGCCCCCGGGGCGGGGCCTACGAGCAGTACTTC; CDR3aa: CASSPRGGAYEQYF
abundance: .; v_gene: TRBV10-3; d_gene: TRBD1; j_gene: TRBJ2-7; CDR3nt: TGTGCCATCAGTGTCGCCCGGGACAGCTACGAGCAGTACTTC; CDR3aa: CAISVARDSYEQYF
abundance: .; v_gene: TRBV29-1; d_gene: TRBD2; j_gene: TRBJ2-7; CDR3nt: TGCAGCGTTGTCGCTGGGGGGGGGTACGAGCAGTACTTC; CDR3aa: CSVVAGGGYEQYF
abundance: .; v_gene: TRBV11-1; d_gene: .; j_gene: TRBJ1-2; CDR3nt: TGTGCCAGCAGCTTAGAGCCGGGACTGATAAACTATGGCTACACCTTC; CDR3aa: CASSLEPGLINYGYTF
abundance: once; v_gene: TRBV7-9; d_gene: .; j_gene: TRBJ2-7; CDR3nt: TGTGCCAGCAGCGCCCCGGTGTACGAGCAGTACTTC; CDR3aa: CASSAPVYEQYF
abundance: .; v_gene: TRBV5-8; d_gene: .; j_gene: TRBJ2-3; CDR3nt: TGTGCCAGCAGCCCTAGCACAGATACGCAGTATTTT; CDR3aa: CASSPSTDTQYF
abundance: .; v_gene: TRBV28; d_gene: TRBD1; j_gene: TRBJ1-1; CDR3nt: TGTGCCAGCAGTCCGGGACAGGGAGGACCCGATACTGAAGCTTTCTTT; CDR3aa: CASSPGQGGPDTEAFF
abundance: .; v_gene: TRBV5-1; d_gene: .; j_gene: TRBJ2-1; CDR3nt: TGCGCCAGCAGCTTGGGGGGGGAGCCGTCCTACAATGAGCAGTTCTTC; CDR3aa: CASSLGGEPSYNEQFF
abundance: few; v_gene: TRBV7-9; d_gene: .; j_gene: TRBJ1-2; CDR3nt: TGTGCCAGCAGGAAGGAGGCGAGACCCAACTATGGCTACACCTTC; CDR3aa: CASRKEARPNYGYTF
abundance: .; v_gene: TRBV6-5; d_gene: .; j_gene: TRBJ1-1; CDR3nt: TGTGCCAGCAGTTACGGGCGTGGGACTGAAGCTTTCTTT; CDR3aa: CASSYGRGTEAFF
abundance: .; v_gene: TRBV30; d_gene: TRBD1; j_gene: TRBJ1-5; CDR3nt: TGTGCCTGGGACAGGGGAACGATCAATCAGCCCCAGCATTTT; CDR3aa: CAWDRGTINQPQHF
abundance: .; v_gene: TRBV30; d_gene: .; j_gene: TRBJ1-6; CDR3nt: TGTGCCTGGAGTCCCCAGCGTAATTCACCCCTCCACTTT; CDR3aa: CAWSPQRNSPLHF
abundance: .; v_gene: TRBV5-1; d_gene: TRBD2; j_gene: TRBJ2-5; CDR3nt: TGCGCCAGCAGCTTTACCGTCGGGAGGGGCAGAGATTACCAAGAGACCCAGTACTTC; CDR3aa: CASSFTVGRGRDYQETQYF
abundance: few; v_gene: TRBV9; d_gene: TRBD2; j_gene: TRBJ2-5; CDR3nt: TGTGCCAGCAGCGCCACTAGCGGGAGGGCCGGGGAGACCCAGTACTTC; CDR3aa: CASSATSGRAGETQYF
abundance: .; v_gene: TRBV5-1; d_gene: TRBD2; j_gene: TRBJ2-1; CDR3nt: TGCGCCAGCAGCAGGGGACTAGCGGGACGCGAGCAGTTCTTC; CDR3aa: CASSRGLAGREQFF
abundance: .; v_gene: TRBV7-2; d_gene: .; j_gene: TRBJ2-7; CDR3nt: TGTGCCAGCAGCTCGGTATCCTACGAGCAGTACTTC; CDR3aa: CASSSVSYEQYF
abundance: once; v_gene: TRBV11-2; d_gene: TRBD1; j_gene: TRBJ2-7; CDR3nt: TGTGCCAGCAGCGAACAACAGGGGACCTTCTACGAGCAGTACTTC; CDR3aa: CASSEQQGTFYEQYF
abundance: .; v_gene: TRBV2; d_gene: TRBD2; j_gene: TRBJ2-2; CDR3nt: TGTGCCAGCAGTCCCCTAGCGGGAGGCGGGGGGGAGCTGTTTTTT; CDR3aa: CASSPLAGGGGELFF
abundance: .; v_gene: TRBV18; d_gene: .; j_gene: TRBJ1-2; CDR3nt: TGTGCCAGCTCCGCAGGTTCAGGGAGGGAAGACTATGGCTACACCTTC; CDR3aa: CASSAGSGREDYGYTF
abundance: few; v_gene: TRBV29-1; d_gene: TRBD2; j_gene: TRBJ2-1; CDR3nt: TGCAGCGGGGGGCTAGCGGGATACAATGAGCAGTTCTTC; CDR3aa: CSGGLAGYNEQFF
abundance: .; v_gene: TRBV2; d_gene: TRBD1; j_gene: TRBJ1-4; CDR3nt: TGTGCCAGCAGGGATGACAGGGTGTTGGGAAAACTGTTTTTT; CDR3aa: CASRDDRVLGKLFF
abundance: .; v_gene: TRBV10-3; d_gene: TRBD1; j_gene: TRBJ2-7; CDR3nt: TGTGCCATCAAACCCAGACAGGGGCCCTACGAGCAGTACTTC; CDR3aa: CAIKPRQGPYEQYF
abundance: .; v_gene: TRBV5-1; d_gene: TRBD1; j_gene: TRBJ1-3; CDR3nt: TGCGCCAGCAGCTCCGGGACAGGGGGCTTCTCTGGAAACACCATATATTTT; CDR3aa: CASSSGTGGFSGNTIYF
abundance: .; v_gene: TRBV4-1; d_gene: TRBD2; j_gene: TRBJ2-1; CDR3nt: TGCGCCAGCAGCCAAATTCTGGCGGGAGAAAGCTCCTACAATGAGCAGTTCTTC; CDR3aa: CASSQILAGESSYNEQFF
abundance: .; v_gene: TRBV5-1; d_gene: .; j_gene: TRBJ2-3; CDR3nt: TGCGCCAGTATGAGGACAGATGAAGATACGCAGTATTTT; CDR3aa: CASMRTDEDTQYF
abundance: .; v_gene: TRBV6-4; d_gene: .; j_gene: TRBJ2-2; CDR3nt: TGTGCCAGCAGTGGTCAGAACACCGGGGAGCTGTTTTTT; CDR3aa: CASSGQNTGELFF
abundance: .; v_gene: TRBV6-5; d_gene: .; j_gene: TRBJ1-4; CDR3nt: TGTGCCAGCAGTCAGGACAGCCCAACTAATGAAAAACTGTTTTTT; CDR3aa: CASSQDSPTNEKLFF
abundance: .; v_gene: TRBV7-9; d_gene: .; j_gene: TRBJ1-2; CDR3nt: TGTGCCAGCAGCTTAGGCGGGGGTGTCTACACCTTC; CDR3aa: CASSLGGGVYTF
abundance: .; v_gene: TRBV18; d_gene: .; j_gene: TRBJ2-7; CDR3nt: TGTGCCAGCTCACCACCGGGACATAACTCCTACGAGCAGTACTTC; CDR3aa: CASSPPGHNSYEQYF
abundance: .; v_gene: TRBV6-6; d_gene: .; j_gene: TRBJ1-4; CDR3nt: TGTGCCAGCAGTTACGATTCAGATGAAAAACTGTTTTTT; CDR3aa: CASSYDSDEKLFF
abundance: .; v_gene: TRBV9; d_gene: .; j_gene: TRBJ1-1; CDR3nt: TGTGCCAGCAGTTTGGGACATTTGAACACTGAAGCTTTCTTT; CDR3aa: CASSLGHLNTEAFF
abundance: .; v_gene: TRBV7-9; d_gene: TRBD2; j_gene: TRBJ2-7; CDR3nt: TGTGCCAGCAGCTTTGTAGCTGCGGGAGGGCCCTACGAGCAGTACTTC; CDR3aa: CASSFVAAGGPYEQYF
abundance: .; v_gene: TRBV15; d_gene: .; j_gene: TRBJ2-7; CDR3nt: TGTGCCACCAGCACATACTCGAGGGGGTACGAGCAGTACTTC; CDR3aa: CATSTYSRGYEQYF
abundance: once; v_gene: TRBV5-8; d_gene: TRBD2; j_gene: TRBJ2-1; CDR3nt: TGTGCCAGCAGCTTGGGGACTAGCGGGGGCGATGAGCAGTTCTTC; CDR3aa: CASSLGTSGGDEQFF
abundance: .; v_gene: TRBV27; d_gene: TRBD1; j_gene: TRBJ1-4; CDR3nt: TGTGCCAGCAGTTGGGGGACAGGTGAAAAACTGTTTTTT; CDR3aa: CASSWGTGEKLFF
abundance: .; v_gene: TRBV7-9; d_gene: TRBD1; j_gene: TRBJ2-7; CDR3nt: TGTGCCAGCAGCTTTGAGGTGGGGACAGGGCCCCTGGAGCAGTACTTC; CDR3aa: CASSFEVGTGPLEQYF
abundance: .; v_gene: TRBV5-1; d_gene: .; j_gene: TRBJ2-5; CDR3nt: TGCGCCAGCAGCTTGGGTGCGGCACAAGAGACCCAGTACTTC; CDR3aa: CASSLGAAQETQYF
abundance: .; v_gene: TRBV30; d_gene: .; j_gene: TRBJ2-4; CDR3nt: TGTGCCTGGACGGACTTCGGGACAAGTCTGTACTTC; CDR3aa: CAWTDFGTSLYF
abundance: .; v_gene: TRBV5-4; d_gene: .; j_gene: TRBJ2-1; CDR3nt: TGTGCCAGCAGCTTGACGGCAGGCAATGAGCAGTTCTTC; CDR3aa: CASSLTAGNEQFF
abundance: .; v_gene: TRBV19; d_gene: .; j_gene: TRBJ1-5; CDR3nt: TGTGCCAGTAGTACAGCTAGCATCAATCAGCCCCAGCATTTT; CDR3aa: CASSTASINQPQHF
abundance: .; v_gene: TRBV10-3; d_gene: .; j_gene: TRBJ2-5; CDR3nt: TGTGCCACCCACCGGGACTCCGACCGAGGGTACCAGTACTTC; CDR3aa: CATHRDSDRGYQYF
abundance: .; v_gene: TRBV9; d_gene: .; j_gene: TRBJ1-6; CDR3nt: TGTGCCAGCAGCGCCGGGACCTATAATTCACCCCTCCACTTT; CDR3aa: CASSAGTYNSPLHF